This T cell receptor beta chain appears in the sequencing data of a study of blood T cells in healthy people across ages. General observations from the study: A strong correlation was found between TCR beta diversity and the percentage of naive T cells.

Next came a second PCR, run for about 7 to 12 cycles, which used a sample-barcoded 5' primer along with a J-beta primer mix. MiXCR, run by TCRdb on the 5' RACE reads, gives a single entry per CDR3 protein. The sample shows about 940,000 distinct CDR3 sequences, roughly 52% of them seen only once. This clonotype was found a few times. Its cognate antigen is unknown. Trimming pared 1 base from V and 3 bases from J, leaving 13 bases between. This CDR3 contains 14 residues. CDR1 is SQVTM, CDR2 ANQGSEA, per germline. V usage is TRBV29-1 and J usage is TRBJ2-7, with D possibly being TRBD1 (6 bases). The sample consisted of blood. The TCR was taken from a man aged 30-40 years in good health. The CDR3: CSVEGGGQNYEQYF. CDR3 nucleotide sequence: TGCAGCGTTGAAGGTGGAGGACAGAACTACGAGCAGTACTTC.